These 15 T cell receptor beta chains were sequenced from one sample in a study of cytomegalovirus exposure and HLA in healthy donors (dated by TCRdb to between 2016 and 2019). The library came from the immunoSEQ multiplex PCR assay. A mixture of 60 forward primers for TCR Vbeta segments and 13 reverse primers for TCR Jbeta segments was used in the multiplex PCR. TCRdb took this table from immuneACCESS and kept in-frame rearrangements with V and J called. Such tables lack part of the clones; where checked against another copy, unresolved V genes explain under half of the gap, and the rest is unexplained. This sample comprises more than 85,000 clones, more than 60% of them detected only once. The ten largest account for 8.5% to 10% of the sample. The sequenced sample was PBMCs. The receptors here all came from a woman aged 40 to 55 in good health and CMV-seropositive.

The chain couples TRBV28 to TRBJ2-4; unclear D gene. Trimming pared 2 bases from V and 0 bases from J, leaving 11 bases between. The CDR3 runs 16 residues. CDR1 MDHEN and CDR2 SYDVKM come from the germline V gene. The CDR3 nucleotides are TGTGCCAGCAGTTTAGGTCCTAGTATAGCCAAAAACATTCAGTACTTC. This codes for CASSLGPSIAKNIQYF.

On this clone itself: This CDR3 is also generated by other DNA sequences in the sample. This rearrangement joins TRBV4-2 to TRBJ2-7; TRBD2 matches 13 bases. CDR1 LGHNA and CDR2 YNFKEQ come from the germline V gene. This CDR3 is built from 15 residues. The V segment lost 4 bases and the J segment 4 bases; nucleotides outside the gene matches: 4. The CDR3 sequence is CASSRGLAGVYEQYF. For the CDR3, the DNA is TGTGCCAGCAGCCGAGGACTAGCGGGAGTATACGAGCAGTACTTC.

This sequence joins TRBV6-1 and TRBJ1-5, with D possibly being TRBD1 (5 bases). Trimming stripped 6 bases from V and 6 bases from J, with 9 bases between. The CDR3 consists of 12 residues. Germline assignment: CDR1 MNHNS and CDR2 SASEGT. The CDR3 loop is CASSAGFQPQHF. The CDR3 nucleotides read TGTGCCAGCAGCGCAGGGTTTCAGCCCCAGCATTTT.

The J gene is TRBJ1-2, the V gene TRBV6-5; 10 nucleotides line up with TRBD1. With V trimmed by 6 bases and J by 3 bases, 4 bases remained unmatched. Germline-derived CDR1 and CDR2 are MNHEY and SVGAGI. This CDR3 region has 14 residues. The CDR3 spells CASSRDRGYYGYTF. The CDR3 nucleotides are TGTGCCAGCAGCCGGGACAGGGGCTACTATGGCTACACCTTC.

CDR3 in amino acids: CASNQTGFGYEQYF. CDR3 DNA: TGTGCCAGTAACCAGACAGGGTTTGGCTACGAGCAGTACTTC. This chain links TRBV19 with TRBJ2-7; 7 bases fit TRBD1. V shed 7 bases and J 3 bases; nucleotides not matched to a gene: 9. This CDR3 has 14 residues. The V gene's germline CDR1 is LNHDA and CDR2 SQIVND (reference sequence).

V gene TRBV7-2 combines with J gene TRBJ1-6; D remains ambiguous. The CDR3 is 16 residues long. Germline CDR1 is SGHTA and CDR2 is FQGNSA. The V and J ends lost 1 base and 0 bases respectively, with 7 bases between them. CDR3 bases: TGTGCCAGCAGCTTAGGCGGGAGCTCCTATAATTCACCCCTCCACTTT. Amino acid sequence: CASSLGGSSYNSPLHF.

The CDR3 loop is CASSLGRLGGSSYEQYF. As DNA, the CDR3 is TGTGCCAGCAGCTTAGGTCGACTGGGAGGAAGCTCCTACGAGCAGTACTTC. The chain recombines TRBV11-2 with TRBJ2-7; D perhaps matches TRBD2 (6 bases). CDR3 length equals 17 residues. CDR1 is SGHAT, CDR2 FQNNGV, per germline. V gave up 1 base and J gave up 0 bases, with 16 bases separating them.

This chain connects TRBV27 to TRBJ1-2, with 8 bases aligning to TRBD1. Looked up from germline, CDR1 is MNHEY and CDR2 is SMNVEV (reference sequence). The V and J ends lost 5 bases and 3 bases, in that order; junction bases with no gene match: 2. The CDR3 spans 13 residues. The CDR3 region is CASSKQGDYGYTF. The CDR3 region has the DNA TGTGCCAGCAGTAAACAGGGGGACTATGGCTACACCTTC.

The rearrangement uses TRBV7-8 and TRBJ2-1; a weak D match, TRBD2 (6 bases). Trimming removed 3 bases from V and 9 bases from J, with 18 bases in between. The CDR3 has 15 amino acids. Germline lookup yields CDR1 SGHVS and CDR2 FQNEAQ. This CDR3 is CASSFLAFYNSEQFF. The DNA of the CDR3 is TGTGCCAGCAGCTTTCTAGCGTTCTACAATAGTGAGCAGTTCTTC.

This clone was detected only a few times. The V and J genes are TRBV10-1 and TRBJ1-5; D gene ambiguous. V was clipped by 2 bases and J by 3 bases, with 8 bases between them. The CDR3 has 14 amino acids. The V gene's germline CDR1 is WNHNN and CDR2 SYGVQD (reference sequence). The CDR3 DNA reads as TGCGCCAGCAGTGAGAGACGGGTCAATCAGCCCCAGCATTTT. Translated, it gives CASSERRVNQPQHF.

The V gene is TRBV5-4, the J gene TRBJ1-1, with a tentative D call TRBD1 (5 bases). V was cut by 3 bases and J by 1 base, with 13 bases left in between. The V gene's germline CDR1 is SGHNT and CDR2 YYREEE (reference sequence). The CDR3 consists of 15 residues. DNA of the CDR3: TGTGCCAGCAGCTCTCGGACAAGTAGGAACACTGAAGCTTTCTTT. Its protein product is CASSSRTSRNTEAFF.

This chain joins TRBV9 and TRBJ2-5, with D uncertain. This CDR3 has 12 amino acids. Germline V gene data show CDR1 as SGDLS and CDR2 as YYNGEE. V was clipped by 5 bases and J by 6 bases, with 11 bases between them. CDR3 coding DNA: TGTGCCAGCAGTGGTAGCTTAAAGACCCAGTACTTC. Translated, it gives CASSGSLKTQYF.

The CDR3 DNA follows: TGTGCCAGCAGTGAAGAGGGGCCTCAAGGGCAGCCCCAGCATTTT. Translation gives CASSEEGPQGQPQHF. The chain links TRBV2 to TRBJ1-5; D might be TRBD1 (5 bases). Trimming removed 1 base at V and 7 bases at J, with 14 bases between. The CDR3 consists of 15 residues. CDR1 is SNHLY and CDR2 is FYNNEI in the germline V gene.

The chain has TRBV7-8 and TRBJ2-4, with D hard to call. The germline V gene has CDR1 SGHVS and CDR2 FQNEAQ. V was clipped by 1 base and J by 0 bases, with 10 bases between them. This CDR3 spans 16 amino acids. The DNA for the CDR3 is TGTGCCAGCAGCTTAGATCGGGTTGGAGCCAAAAACATTCAGTACTTC. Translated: CASSLDRVGAKNIQYF.

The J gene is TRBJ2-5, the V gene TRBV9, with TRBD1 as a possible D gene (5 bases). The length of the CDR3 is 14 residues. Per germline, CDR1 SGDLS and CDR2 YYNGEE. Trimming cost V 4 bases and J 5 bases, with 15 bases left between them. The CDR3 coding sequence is TGTGCCAGCAGCCCACAAGGGGTGGGGGAGACCCAGTACTTC. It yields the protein CASSPQGVGETQYF.